The clone carrying this TCR beta chain appeared many times. What it recognizes is unknown. The entry originates in a study of T cells in Graves' hyperthyroidism and ophthalmopathy. The overall study: Specimen type is peripheral blood, collected at initial diagnosis prior to any treatment. Points from the study as a whole: The blood repertoire included most of the expanded thyroid clonotypes above 0.001.

Diagnostic assessment was based on clinical symptoms, serum thyroxine and TRAb, thyroid ultrasound and orbital computed tomography. The CDR3 runs to 13 residues. Trimming stripped 4 bases from V and 5 bases from J, with 11 bases between. Germline V lookup: CDR1 LGHDT, CDR2 YNNKEL (reference sequence). RNA transcripts provided the source from which TCR beta CDR3 regions were amplified. The TCR CDR3 was amplified in a first-round RT-PCR using the HTBI primer set. TCRdb reanalysed the multiplex PCR reads using MiXCR and keeps one entry per CDR3 protein. Of 700,000 or so distinct CDR3 sequences in the sample, around 15% were seen once.

The V gene is TRBV3-1, the J gene TRBJ1-1, with D tentatively TRBD1 (5 bases). The sequenced material came from blood. The receptor's source is a woman in her fifties or sixties with Graves' ophthalmopathy. Here the CDR3 DNA reads TGTGCCAGCAGCCGTCGGGGCAATACTGAAGCTTTCTTT. Translated, it gives CASSRRGNTEAFF.